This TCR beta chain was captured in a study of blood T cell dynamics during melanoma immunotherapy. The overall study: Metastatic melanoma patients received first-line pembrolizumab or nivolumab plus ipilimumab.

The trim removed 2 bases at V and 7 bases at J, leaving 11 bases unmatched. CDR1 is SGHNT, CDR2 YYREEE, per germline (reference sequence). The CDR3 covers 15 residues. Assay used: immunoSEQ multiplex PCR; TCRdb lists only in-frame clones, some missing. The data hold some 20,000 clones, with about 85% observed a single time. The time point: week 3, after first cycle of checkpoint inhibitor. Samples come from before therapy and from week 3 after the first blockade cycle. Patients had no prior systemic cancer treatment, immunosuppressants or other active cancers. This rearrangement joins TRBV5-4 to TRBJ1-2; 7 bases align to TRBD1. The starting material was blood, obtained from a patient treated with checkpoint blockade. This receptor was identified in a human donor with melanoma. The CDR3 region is CASSFPAGTASGYTF. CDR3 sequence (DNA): TGTGCCAGCAGCTTCCCGGCGGGGACAGCTAGTGGCTACACCTTC.